A selection of T cell receptor beta chains follows, all from one sample in a study of blood T cells in healthy people across ages. TCRdb analysed the 5' RACE reads with MiXCR anew, one entry per CDR3 protein. The sample carries around 1,800,000 distinct CDR3 sequences, 30% to 40% recorded once. The sequenced sample consisted of blood. The receptors were gathered from a human donor in good health. CDR3s include the opening cysteine and the closing phenylalanine or tryptophan. The D gene is left open where the match is weak. For some rows the clone size is stated as once, few or many, or as a class when expanded; others skip it.

d_call	v_call	clone_size	j_call	cdr3_aa	cdr3_nt
TRBD2	TRBV28	once	TRBJ2-5	CASSRLAGGARFRETQYF	TGTGCCAGCAGTCGACTAGCGGGGGGCGCCCGATTCCGGGAGACCCAGTACTTC
.	TRBV6-6	once	TRBJ1-4	CTSSLFEKLFF	TGTACCAGCAGTCTTTTCGAAAAACTGTTTTTT
.	TRBV15	few	TRBJ1-2	CATSRQSSRGPYGYTF	TGTGCCACCAGCAGGCAGTCCTCCAGGGGCCCCTATGGCTACACCTTC
TRBD2	TRBV20-1	.	TRBJ2-1	CNARVGLAWGEQFF	TGCAATGCTAGAGTTGGACTAGCGTGGGGTGAGCAGTTCTTC
TRBD2	TRBV7-2	few	TRBJ2-6	CASSLGSGDGWAGANVLTF	TGTGCCAGCAGCTTAGGTAGCGGGGACGGATGGGCTGGGGCCAACGTCCTGACTTTC
.	TRBV12-3/TRBV12-4	.	TRBJ2-3	CASSLPDGRYPRYTQYF	TGTGCCAGCAGTTTACCAGACGGGAGATACCCCCGCTATACGCAGTATTTT
.	TRBV7-9	.	TRBJ1-2	CASIVGRGDYGYTF	TGTGCCAGCATCGTGGGTCGGGGGGACTATGGCTACACCTTC
TRBD2	TRBV3-1	few	TRBJ2-4	CASSPPRGGAGNIQYF	TGTGCCAGCAGCCCCCCCCGCGGGGGGGCCGGGAACATTCAGTACTTC
TRBD2	TRBV24-1	.	TRBJ2-5	CATSDPLAGDQETQYF	TGTGCCACCAGTGATCCCCTAGCGGGGGACCAAGAGACCCAGTACTTC
.	TRBV12-3/TRBV12-4	many	TRBJ1-2	CASSQPGGYGYTF	TGTGCCAGCAGTCAACCTGGAGGCTATGGCTACACCTTC
.	TRBV29-1	.	TRBJ2-7	CSVEVEMRKTYEQYF	TGCAGCGTTGAAGTAGAAATGAGGAAAACCTACGAGCAGTACTTC
.	TRBV20-1	.	TRBJ2-7	CSARDHQGFTYEQYF	TGCAGTGCTAGAGATCATCAGGGGTTTACCTACGAGCAGTACTTC
.	TRBV20-1	.	TRBJ2-7	CSAIDSGTSRVEQYF	TGCAGTGCTATTGATTCCGGGACATCGCGAGTCGAGCAGTACTTC
TRBD1	TRBV29-1	.	TRBJ2-1	CSVVGTGASYNEQFF	TGCAGCGTGGTAGGGACAGGGGCTTCCTACAATGAGCAGTTCTTC
.	TRBV7-3	few	TRBJ1-6	CASSLIRHPVSPLHF	TGTGCCAGCAGCTTAATTCGGCACCCGGTGTCACCCCTCCACTTT
.	TRBV7-2	few	TRBJ1-5	CASSPLKGSGNQPQHF	TGTGCCAGCAGCCCTCTTAAGGGGAGCGGCAATCAGCCCCAGCATTTT
TRBD1	TRBV11-1	.	TRBJ2-7	CASSYYQGQGYEQYF	TGTGCCAGCAGTTACTATCAGGGACAGGGATACGAGCAGTACTTC
TRBD2	TRBV11-2	few	TRBJ2-5	CASSLDVAGAPPTQYF	TGTGCCAGCAGCTTAGATGTAGCGGGGGCCCCCCCCACCCAGTACTTC
.	TRBV5-1	few	TRBJ2-1	CASSLEVALDEQFF	TGCGCCAGCAGCTTGGAAGTGGCCCTCGATGAGCAGTTCTTC
.	TRBV20-1	few	TRBJ2-5	CSAASGRTIGAQYF	TGCAGTGCAGCCTCCGGTAGGACTATCGGCGCCCAGTACTTC
.	TRBV20-1	many	TRBJ2-3	CSVDTQYF	TGCAGTGTCGATACGCAGTATTTT
.	TRBV9	.	TRBJ1-4	CASSVAPATNEKLFF	TGTGCCAGCAGCGTAGCGCCCGCAACTAATGAAAAACTGTTTTTT
TRBD1	TRBV6-5	.	TRBJ1-2	CASRTGCDGYTF	TGTGCCAGCAGGACAGGGTGTGATGGCTACACCTTC
.	TRBV6-1	many	TRBJ1-5	CASSRTVNSNQPQHF	TGTGCCAGCTCCCGGACAGTTAATAGCAATCAGCCCCAGCATTTT
TRBD1	TRBV20-1	.	TRBJ2-7	CSATGQGNEQYF	TGCAGTGCTACAGGACAGGGTAACGAGCAGTACTTC
.	TRBV6-6	.	TRBJ2-5	CASSYQGVRYF	TGTGCCAGCAGCTACCAGGGAGTTAGGTACTTC
.	TRBV5-1	few	TRBJ1-2	CASSAGTSGYGYTF	TGCGCCAGCAGCGCGGGGACTTCAGGCTATGGCTACACCTTC
.	TRBV6-1	.	TRBJ1-1	CASSVLSGSRSEAFF	TGTGCCAGCAGTGTTTTGTCGGGTTCCCGGAGTGAAGCTTTCTTT
.	TRBV5-1	.	TRBJ2-1	CASSITRLEEQFF	TGCGCCAGCAGCATAACCAGACTAGAAGAGCAGTTCTTC
.	TRBV5-1	few	TRBJ1-1	CASSLSPPNTEAFF	TGTGCCAGCAGCTTATCCCCCCCGAACACTGAAGCTTTCTTT
TRBD2	TRBV20-1	few	TRBJ2-5	CSARDPSGVGETQYF	TGCAGTGCTAGAGATCCTAGCGGGGTGGGAGAGACCCAGTACTTC
.	TRBV9	.	TRBJ1-2	CASTPTVTRRYGYTF	TGTGCCAGCACCCCGACCGTAACCAGGCGCTATGGCTACACCTTC
.	TRBV6-5	.	TRBJ1-6	CASSRETRNSPLHF	TGTGCCAGCAGCAGGGAGACGCGGAATTCACCCCTCCACTTT
.	TRBV6-1	.	TRBJ1-1	CASRTIPEAFF	TGTGCCAGCAGGACCATCCCTGAAGCTTTCTTT
.	TRBV4-2	few	TRBJ2-6	CASSQDVSVLTF	TGTGCCAGCAGCCAAGATGTGAGCGTCCTGACTTTC
TRBD1	TRBV5-1	few	TRBJ2-5	CASSFAPGQGLGMYQETQYF	TGCGCCAGCAGCTTCGCTCCGGGACAGGGGTTAGGAATGTATCAAGAGACCCAGTACTTC
.	TRBV7-2	.	TRBJ2-1	CASSLEEGPYNEQFF	TGTGCCAGCAGCTTAGAAGAGGGGCCCTACAATGAGCAGTTCTTC
.	TRBV7-3	few	TRBJ2-6	CASSLHQGLSSGANVLTF	TGTGCCAGCAGCTTACATCAGGGGCTCTCCTCTGGGGCCAACGTCCTGACTTTC
.	TRBV13	.	TRBJ1-5	CASSRGGDIGQPQHF	TGTGCCAGCAGCCGGGGGGGGGACATCGGACAGCCCCAGCATTTT
TRBD1	TRBV5-1	many	TRBJ2-7	CASSPDKGQGTYEQYF	TGCGCCAGCAGCCCAGACAAGGGACAGGGAACCTACGAGCAGTACTTC
.	TRBV6-5	few	TRBJ2-3	CASSWTGNLADTQYF	TGTGCCAGCAGCTGGACGGGGAATCTTGCAGATACGCAGTATTTT
.	TRBV7-2	few	TRBJ2-1	CASTGGLPYNEQFF	TGTGCCAGCACCGGGGGTCTGCCCTACAATGAGCAGTTCTTC
.	TRBV4-2	.	TRBJ2-1	CASSRGKSNEQFF	TGTGCCAGCAGCCGGGGGAAGAGCAATGAGCAGTTCTTC
.	TRBV28	few	TRBJ2-7	CASSFVGAYEQYF	TGTGCCAGCAGTTTTGTAGGGGCCTACGAGCAGTACTTC
TRBD2	TRBV29-1	.	TRBJ2-1	CSVEGSGAALFF	TGCAGCGTTGAGGGTAGCGGGGCCGCCCTGTTCTTC